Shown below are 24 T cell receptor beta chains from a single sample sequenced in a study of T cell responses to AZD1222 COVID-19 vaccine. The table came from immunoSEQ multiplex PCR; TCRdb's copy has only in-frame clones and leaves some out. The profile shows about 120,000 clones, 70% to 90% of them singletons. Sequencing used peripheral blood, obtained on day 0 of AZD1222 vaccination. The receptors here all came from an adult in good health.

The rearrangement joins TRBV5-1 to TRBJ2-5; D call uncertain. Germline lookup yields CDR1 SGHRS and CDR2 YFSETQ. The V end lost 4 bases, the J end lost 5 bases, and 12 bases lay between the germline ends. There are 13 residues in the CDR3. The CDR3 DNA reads TGCGCCAGCAGCCGGCCCCTAGGGGAGACCCAGTACTTC. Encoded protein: CASSRPLGETQYF.

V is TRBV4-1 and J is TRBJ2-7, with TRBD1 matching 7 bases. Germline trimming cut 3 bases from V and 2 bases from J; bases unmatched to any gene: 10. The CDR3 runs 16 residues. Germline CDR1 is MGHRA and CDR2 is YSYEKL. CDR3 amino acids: CASSHKPGTAAYEQYF. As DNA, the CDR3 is TGCGCCAGCAGCCACAAACCCGGGACAGCTGCCTACGAGCAGTACTTC.

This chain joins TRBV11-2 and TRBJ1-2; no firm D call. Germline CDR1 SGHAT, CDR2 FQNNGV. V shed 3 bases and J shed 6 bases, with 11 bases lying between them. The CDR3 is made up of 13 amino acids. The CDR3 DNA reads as TGTGCCAGCAGCTTGAGTGGAATTCATGGCTACACCTTC. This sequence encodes CASSLSGIHGYTF.

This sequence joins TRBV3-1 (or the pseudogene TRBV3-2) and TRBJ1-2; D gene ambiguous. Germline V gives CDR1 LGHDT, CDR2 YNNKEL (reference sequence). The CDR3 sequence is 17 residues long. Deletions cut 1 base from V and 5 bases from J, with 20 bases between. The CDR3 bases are TGTGCCAGCAGCCAAGTGGCACAGAGGTTGCCGATATATGGCTACACCTTC. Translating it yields CASSQVAQRLPIYGYTF.

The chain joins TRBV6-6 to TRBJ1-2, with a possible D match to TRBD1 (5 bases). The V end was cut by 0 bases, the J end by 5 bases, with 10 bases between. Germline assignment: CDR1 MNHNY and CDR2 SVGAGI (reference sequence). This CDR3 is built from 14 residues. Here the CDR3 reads CASSYSRGEYGYTF. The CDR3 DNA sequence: TGTGCCAGCAGTTACTCGAGAGGGGAGTATGGCTACACCTTC.

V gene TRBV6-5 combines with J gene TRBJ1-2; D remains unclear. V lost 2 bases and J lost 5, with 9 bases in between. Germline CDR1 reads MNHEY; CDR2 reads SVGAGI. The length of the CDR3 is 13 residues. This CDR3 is CASSYGRRYGYTF. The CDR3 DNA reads TGTGCCAGCAGTTACGGCCGTCGATATGGCTACACCTTC.

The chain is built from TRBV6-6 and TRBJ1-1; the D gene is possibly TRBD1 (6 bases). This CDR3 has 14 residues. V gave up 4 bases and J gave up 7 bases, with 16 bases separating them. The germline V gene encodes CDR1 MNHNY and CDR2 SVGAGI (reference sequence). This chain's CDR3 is CASSSGGTIFEAFF. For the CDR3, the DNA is TGTGCCAGCAGTTCGGGAGGGACAATCTTTGAAGCTTTCTTT.

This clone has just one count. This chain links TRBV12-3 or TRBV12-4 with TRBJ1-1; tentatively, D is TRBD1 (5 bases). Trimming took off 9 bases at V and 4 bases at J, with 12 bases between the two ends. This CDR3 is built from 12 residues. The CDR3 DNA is TGTGCCAGTGACGGGGGGAGCACTGAAGCTTTCTTT. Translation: CASDGGSTEAFF.

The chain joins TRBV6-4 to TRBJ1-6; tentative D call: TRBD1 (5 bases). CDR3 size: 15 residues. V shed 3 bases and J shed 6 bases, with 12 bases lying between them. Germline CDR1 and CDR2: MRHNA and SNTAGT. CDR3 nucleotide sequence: TGTGCCAGCAGTGAGTCCACAGGAGGTAATTCACCCCTCCACTTT. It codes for CASSESTGGNSPLHF.

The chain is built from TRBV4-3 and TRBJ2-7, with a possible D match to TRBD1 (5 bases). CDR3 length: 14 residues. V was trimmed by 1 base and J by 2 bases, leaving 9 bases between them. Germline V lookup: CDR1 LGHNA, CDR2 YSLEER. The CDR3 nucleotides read TGCGCCAGCAGCCAAGCACAGGCCGCCTACGAGCAGTACTTC. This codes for CASSQAQAAYEQYF.

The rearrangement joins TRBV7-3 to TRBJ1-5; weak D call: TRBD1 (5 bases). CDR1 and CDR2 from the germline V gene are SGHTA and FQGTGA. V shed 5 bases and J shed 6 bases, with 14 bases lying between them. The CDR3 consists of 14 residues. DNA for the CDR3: TGTGCCAGCAGCCCCCAGGGCGACGGTCAGCCCCAGCATTTT. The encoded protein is CASSPQGDGQPQHF. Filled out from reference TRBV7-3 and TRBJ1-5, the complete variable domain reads GAGVSQTPSNKVTEKGKYVELRCDPISGHTALYWYRQSLGQGPEFLIYFQGTGAADDSGLPNDRFFAVRPEGSVSTLKIQRTERGDSAVYLCASSPQGDGQPQHFGDGTRLSIL.

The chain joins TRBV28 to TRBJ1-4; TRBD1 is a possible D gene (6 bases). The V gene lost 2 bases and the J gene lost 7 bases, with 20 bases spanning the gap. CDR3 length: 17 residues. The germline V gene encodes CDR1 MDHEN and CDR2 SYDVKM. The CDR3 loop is CASSLIEQGTFGEKLFF. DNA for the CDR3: TGTGCCAGCAGTTTAATCGAACAGGGAACCTTTGGTGAAAAACTGTTTTTT.

CDR3 loop: CASIPGQGVFVAFF. CDR3 DNA sequence: TGTGCCAGTATCCCCGGACAGGGGGTCTTTGTAGCTTTCTTT. This chain connects TRBV19 to TRBJ1-1; 10 bases match TRBD1. Germline CDR1 LNHDA, CDR2 SQIVND (reference sequence). CDR3 length: 14 residues. V gave up 7 bases and J gave up 10 bases; unmatched junction bases: 12. Variable domain in full (rest from reference TRBV19 and TRBJ1-1): DGGITQSPKYLFRKEGQNVTLSCEQNLNHDAMYWYRQDPGQGLRLIYYSQIVNDFQKGDIAEGYSVSREKKESFPLTVTSAQKNPTAFYLCASIPGQGVFVAFFGQGTRLTVV.

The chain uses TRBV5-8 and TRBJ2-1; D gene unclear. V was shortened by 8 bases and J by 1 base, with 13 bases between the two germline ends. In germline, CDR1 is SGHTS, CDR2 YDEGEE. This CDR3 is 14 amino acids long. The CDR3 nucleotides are TGTGCCAGTCCGGGCCCCCAGTCCTACAATGAGCAGTTCTTC. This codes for CASPGPQSYNEQFF.

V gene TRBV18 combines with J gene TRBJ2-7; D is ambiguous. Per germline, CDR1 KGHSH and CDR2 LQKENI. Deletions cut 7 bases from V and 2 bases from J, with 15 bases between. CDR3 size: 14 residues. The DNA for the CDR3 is TGTGCCAGCTTATCACGAGAAGGGACCTACGAGCAGTACTTC. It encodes CASLSREGTYEQYF. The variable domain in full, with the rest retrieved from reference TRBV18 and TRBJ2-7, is NAGVMQNPRHLVRRRGQEARLRCSPMKGHSHVYWYRQLPEEGLKFMVYLQKENIIDESGMPKERFSAEFPKEGPSILRIQQVVRGDSAAYFCASLSREGTYEQYFGPGTRLTVT.

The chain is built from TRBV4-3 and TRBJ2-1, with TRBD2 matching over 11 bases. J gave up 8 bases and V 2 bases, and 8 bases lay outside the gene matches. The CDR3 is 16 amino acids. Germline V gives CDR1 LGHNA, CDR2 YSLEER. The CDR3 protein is CASSQSTSGGWDEQFF. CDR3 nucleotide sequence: TGCGCCAGCAGCCAAAGTACTAGCGGGGGATGGGATGAGCAGTTCTTC.

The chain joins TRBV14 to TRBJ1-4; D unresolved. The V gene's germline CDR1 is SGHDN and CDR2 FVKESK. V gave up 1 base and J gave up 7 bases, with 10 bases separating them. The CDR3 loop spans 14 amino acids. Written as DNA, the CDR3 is TGTGCCAGCAGCCAAGTCCGGAAGGGTGAAAAACTGTTTTTT. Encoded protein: CASSQVRKGEKLFF.

CDR3 nucleotide sequence: TGTGCCAGCAGTAGGTCACAGGGGACGGGGAATTCACCCCTCCACTTT. Translation: CASSRSQGTGNSPLHF. The chain uses TRBV27 and TRBJ1-6; 7 bases agree with TRBD1. The germline gives CDR1 MNHEY, CDR2 SMNVEV (reference sequence). Unmatched junction bases numbered 11, after V lost 5 bases and J lost 7 bases. This CDR3 contains 16 residues.

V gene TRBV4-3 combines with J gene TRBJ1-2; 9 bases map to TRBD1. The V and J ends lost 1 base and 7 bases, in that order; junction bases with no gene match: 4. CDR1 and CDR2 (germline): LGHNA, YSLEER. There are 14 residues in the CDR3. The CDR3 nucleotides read TGCGCCAGCAGCCAAGCACCGGGACAGGGTGGCTACACCTTC. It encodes CASSQAPGQGGYTF.

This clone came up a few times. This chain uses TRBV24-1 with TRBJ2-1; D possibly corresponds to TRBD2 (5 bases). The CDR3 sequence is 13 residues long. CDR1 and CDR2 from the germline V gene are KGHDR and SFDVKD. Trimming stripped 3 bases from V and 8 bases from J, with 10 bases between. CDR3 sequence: CATSDKQRDEQFF. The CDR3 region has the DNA TGTGCCACCAGTGATAAGCAGAGGGATGAGCAGTTCTTC.

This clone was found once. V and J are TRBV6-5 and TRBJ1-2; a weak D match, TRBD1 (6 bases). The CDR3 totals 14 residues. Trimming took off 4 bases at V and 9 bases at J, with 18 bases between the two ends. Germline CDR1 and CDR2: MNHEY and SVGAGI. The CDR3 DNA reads TGTGCCAGCAGTTCCGGGACAAGCCTTCCGAGCTACACCTTC. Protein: CASSSGTSLPSYTF.

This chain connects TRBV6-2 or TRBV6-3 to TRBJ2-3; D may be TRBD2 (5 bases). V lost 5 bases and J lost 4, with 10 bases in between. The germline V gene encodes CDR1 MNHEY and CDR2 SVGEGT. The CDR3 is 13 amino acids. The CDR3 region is CASSGVEADTQYF. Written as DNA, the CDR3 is TGTGCCAGCAGTGGAGTGGAGGCAGATACGCAGTATTTT.

The DNA of the CDR3 is TGTGCCAGCAGTGAAAGAGGGGGCATTGAAGCTTTCTTT. Translated: CASSERGGIEAFF. The chain employs TRBV6-1 and TRBJ1-1; TRBD1 matches 7 bases. Germline V gene lookup returns CDR1 MNHNS and CDR2 SASEGT. CDR3 length equals 13 residues. J gave up 7 bases and V 2 bases, and 4 bases lay outside the gene matches.

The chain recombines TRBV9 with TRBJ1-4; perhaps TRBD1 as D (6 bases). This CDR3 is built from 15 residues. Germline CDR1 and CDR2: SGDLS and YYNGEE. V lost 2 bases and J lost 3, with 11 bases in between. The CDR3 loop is CASSVWGASNEKLFF. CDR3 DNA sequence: TGTGCCAGCAGCGTTTGGGGGGCATCTAATGAAAAACTGTTTTTT.